These 10 T cell receptor beta chains were sequenced from one sample in a study of cytomegalovirus exposure and HLA in healthy donors. 60 Vbeta and 13 Jbeta primers were used in PCR. The method was immunoSEQ multiplex PCR; TCRdb's version includes in-frame clones alone and lacks a portion of them. The repertoire has about 150,000 clones, just under 85% of them found once; the top ten carry around 4.8%. The sample was PBMCs. Source of these receptors: a girl aged 5-17 years in good health and CMV-seropositive.

The chain employs TRBV29-1 and TRBJ2-1, with 10 positions matching TRBD2. The CDR3 loop spans 13 amino acids. Germline V gene lookup returns CDR1 SQVTM and CDR2 ANQGSEA. V lost 3 bases, J lost 11 bases, and 7 bases stayed unmatched. The CDR3 region is CSVDPAGGPKQFF. The CDR3 DNA follows: TGCAGCGTTGATCCAGCGGGGGGGCCTAAGCAGTTCTTC.

Turning to this clone: At one end the junction does not follow the germline gene, possibly because of a read error. CDR3 DNA: TGTGCCAGCTGTGACACTAGCGGGGTGCATGAGCAGTTCTTC. Its protein is CASCDTSGVHEQFF. The chain carries TRBV2 and TRBJ2-1; 10 nucleotides match TRBD2. The CDR3 is made up of 14 amino acids. Per the germline V gene, CDR1 is SNHLY and CDR2 is FYNNEI.

J is TRBJ2-1 and V is TRBV27; D remains ambiguous. The germline CDR1 and CDR2 sequences are MNHEY and SMNVEV (reference sequence). V lost 2 bases and J 1 base, leaving 9 bases between the germline ends. CDR3 length: 15 residues. CDR3 sequence (DNA): TGTGCCAGCAGTTTAACACAGTATTCCTACAATGAGCAGTTCTTC. As protein: CASSLTQYSYNEQFF.

The V call is TRBV27, the J call TRBJ2-5, with D possibly TRBD2 on 6 matching bases. Trimming took 6 bases from V and 0 from J, leaving 8 bases between them. Germline loops: CDR1 MNHEY, CDR2 SMNVEV (reference sequence). The CDR3 length is 13 residues. CDR3 in DNA: TGTGCCAGCAGGGAGGGGAACCAAGAGACCCAGTACTTC. Translated, it gives CASREGNQETQYF.

The chain employs TRBV11-3 and TRBJ2-7; tentatively, D is TRBD2 (5 bases). The germline gives CDR1 SGHNT, CDR2 YENEEA. This CDR3 has 16 residues. V lost 6 bases and J 7 bases, leaving 25 bases between the germline ends. CDR3: CASSSLSSVPTGEQYF. DNA of the CDR3: TGTGCCAGCAGTTCCCTAAGTAGTGTTCCCACGGGGGAGCAGTACTTC.

This chain links TRBV19 with TRBJ1-1, with 7 bases identical to TRBD1. Germline-derived CDR1 and CDR2 are LNHDA and SQIVND (reference sequence). CDR3 length equals 11 residues. Trimming cost V 10 bases and J 5 bases; bases outside gene matches: 4. The CDR3 region is CATKTGTEAFF. CDR3 DNA: TGTGCCACCAAGACAGGGACTGAAGCTTTCTTT.

The rearrangement links TRBV25-1 to TRBJ1-3, with 10 bases that match TRBD1. Germline CDR1 and CDR2: MGHDK and SYGVNS. This CDR3 has 14 residues. V dropped 4 bases and J dropped 4; count of bases not matched to a gene: 1. CDR3 loop: CASSGQGAGNTIYF. The DNA of the CDR3 is TGTGCCAGCAGTGGACAGGGGGCGGGAAACACCATATATTTT.

The chain uses TRBV27 and TRBJ2-7; D unresolved. Deletions cut 8 bases from V and 3 bases from J, with 8 bases between. Germline values: CDR1 MNHEY, CDR2 SMNVEV (reference sequence). The CDR3 covers 11 residues. The CDR3 DNA is TGTGCCAGCGGTCGGTACTACGAGCAGTACTTC. This gives the protein CASGRYYEQYF.

The genes are TRBV2 and TRBJ1-1, with D unclear. Per germline, CDR1 SNHLY and CDR2 FYNNEI. Trimming took 3 bases from V and 1 from J, leaving 12 bases between them. The CDR3 totals 15 residues. The chain's CDR3 is CASSDIEIRNTEAFF. The CDR3 DNA reads TGTGCCAGCAGTGATATCGAGATTCGGAACACTGAAGCTTTCTTT.

Concerning this clone itself: This sample also contains other DNA sequences that code for the same CDR3. The V gene is TRBV18, the J gene TRBJ1-1; D is perhaps TRBD1 (6 bases). The CDR3 has 14 amino acids. V lost 5 bases, J lost 1 base, and 11 bases lay in between. The germline gives CDR1 KGHSH, CDR2 LQKENI. The CDR3 nucleotides are TGTGCCAGCTCATTGACAGGCCCGAACACTGAAGCTTTCTTT. As protein: CASSLTGPNTEAFF.